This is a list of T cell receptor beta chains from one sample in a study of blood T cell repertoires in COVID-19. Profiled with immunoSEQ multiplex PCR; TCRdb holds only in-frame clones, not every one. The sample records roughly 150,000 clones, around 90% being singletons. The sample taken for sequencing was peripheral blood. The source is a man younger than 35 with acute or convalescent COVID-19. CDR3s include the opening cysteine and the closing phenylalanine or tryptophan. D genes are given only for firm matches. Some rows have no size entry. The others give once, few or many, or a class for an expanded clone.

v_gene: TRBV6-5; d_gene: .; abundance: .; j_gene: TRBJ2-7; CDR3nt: TGTGCCAGCAGTTACTCTGAACGGGAGCGACCCTACGAGCAGTACTTC; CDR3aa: CASSYSERERPYEQYF
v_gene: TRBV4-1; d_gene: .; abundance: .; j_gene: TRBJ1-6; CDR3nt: TGCGCCAGCAGCCAAGACAACTATAATTCACCCCTCCACTTT; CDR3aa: CASSQDNYNSPLHF
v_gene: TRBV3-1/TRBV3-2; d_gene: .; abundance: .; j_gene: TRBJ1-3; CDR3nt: TGTGCCAGCAGCCAAGATCTCGCGGTGGTGACCATATATTTT; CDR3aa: CASSQDLAVVTIYF
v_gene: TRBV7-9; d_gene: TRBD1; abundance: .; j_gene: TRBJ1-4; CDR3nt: TGTGCCAGCAGCTTATTCAGGGGGTTTGGGACAGTGGCAAATGAAAAACTGTTTTTT; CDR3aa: CASSLFRGFGTVANEKLFF
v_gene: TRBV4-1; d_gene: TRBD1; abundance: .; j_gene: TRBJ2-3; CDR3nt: TGCGCCAGCAGCCAGGCCCCGGGACAGGGAGCAGATACGCAGTATTTT; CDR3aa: CASSQAPGQGADTQYF
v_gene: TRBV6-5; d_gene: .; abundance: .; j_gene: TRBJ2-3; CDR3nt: TGTGCCAGCAGTTACCGACTACCTACAGATACGCAGTATTTT; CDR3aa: CASSYRLPTDTQYF
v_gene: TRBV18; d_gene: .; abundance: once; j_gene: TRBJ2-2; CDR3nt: TGTGCCAGCTCACGACCCTCGGTGAACACCGGGGAGCTGTTTTTT; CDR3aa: CASSRPSVNTGELFF
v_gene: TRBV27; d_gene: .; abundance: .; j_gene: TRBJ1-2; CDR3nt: TGTGCCAGCAGTTCGACCCGGGGGGGAGCGGTAGTTGACTATGGCTACACCTTC; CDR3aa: CASSSTRGGAVVDYGYTF
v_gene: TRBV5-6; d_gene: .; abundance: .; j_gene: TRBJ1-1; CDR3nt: TGTGCCAGCAGCTCAACTGATGGGGCAGGACAAAAAGCTTTCTTT; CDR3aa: CASSSTDGAGQKAFF
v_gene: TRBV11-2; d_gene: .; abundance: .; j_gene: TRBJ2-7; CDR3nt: TGTGCCAGCAGCATCGGGGTTTCCTACGAGCAGTACTTC; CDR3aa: CASSIGVSYEQYF
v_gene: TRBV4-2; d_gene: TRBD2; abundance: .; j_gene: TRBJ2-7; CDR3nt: TGTGCCAGCAGCCAGACGACTAGCGACTTCTACGAGCAGTACTTC; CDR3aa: CASSQTTSDFYEQYF
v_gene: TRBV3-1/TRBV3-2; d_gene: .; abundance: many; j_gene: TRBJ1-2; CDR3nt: TGTGCCAGCAGCCCTCTTTCGTTGCGGGGGGACTATGGCTACACCTTC; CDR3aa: CASSPLSLRGDYGYTF
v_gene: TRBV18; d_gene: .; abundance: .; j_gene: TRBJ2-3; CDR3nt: TGTGCCAGCTCACCTTTGGGCAGGGCGGACACAGATACGCAGTATTTT; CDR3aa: CASSPLGRADTDTQYF
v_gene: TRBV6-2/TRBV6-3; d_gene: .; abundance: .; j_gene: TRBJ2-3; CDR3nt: TGTGCCAGCAGTTACCCCATGCGAGGGAAGCGGGCCGGCACAGATACGCAGTATTTT; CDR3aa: CASSYPMRGKRAGTDTQYF
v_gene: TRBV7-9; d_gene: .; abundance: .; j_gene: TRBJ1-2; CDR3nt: TGTGCCAGCAGCTTAGATATCGGTGAATACACCTTC; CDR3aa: CASSLDIGEYTF
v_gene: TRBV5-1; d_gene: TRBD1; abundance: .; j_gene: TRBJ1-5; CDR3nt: TGCGCCAGCAGCCCGACAGGGTTGGGCAATCAGCCCCAGCATTTT; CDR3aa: CASSPTGLGNQPQHF
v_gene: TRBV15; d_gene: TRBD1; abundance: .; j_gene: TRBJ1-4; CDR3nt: TGTGCCACCAGCAGAGATAGCGGTAACAGGGGGCCTGAAAAACTGTTTTTT; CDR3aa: CATSRDSGNRGPEKLFF
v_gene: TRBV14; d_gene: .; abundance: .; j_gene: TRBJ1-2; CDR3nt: TGTGCCAGCAGCCAAGAGGCGGGGGCGTTTTGGTTC; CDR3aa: CASSQEAGAFWF
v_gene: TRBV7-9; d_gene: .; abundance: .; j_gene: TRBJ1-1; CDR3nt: TGTGCCAGCAGCCCCCGGGGGGAGAACACTGAAGCTTTCTTT; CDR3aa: CASSPRGENTEAFF
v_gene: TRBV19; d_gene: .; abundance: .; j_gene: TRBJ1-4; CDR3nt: TGTGCCAGTAGTATGGTTCCGGGTGCAACTAATGAAAAACTGTTTTTT; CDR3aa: CASSMVPGATNEKLFF
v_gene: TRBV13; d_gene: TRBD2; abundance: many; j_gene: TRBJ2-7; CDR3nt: TGTGCCAGCAGCCGTCCCCTAGCGGGAGGAAGGAACGAGCAGTACTTC; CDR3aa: CASSRPLAGGRNEQYF
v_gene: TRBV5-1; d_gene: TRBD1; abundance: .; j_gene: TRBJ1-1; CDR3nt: TGCGCCAGCAGCTCCGGGACAGGGGGCACTGAAGCTTTCTTT; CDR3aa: CASSSGTGGTEAFF
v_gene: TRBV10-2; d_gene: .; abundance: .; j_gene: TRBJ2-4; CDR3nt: TGCGCCAGCAGTTTCAGACCGCTTACTCCCAGACTAGCCAAAAACATTCAGTACTTC; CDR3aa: CASSFRPLTPRLAKNIQYF
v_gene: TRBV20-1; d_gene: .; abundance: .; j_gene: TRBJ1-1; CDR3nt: TGCAGTGCGGAGTTAGGGGCTGAAGCTTTCTTT; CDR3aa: CSAELGAEAFF
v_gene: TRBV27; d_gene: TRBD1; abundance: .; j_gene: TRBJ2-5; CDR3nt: TGTGCCAGCAGCCGGGACAGGGGAGAGACCCAGTACTTC; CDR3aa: CASSRDRGETQYF
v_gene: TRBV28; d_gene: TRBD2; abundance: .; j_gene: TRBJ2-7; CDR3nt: TGTGCCAGCACCGGGGGGGGAATCTACGAGCAGTACTTC; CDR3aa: CASTGGGIYEQYF